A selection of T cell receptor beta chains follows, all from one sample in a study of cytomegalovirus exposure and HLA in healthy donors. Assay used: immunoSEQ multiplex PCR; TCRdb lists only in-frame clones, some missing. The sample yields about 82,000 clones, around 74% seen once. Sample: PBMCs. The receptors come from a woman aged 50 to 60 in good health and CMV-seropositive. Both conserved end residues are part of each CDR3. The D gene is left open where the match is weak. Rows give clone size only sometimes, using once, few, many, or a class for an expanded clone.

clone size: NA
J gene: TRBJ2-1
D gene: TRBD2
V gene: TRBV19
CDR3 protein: CASSIDVAPLAGKSDEQFF
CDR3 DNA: TGTGCCAGTAGTATAGATGTCGCCCCACTAGCGGGAAAGTCTGATGAGCAGTTCTTC

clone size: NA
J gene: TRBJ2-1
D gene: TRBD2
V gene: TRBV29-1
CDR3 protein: CSVEDPSSGSYNEQFF
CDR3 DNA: TGCAGCGTTGAAGACCCCTCTAGCGGTTCCTACAATGAGCAGTTCTTC

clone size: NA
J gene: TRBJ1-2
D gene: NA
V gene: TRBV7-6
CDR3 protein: CASSSSRGLTRYTF
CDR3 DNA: TGTGCCAGCAGCTCCTCTAGGGGACTTACACGCTACACCTTC

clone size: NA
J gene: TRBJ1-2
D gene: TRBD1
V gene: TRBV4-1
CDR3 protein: CASRFGQGYGYTF
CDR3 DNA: TGCGCCAGCAGATTCGGACAGGGTTATGGCTACACCTTC

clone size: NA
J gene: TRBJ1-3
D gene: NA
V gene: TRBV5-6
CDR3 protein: CASSFTGGSGNTIYF
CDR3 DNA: TGTGCCAGCAGCTTCACGGGGGGCTCTGGAAACACCATATATTTT

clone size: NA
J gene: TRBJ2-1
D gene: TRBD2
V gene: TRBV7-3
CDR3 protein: CASSLRGGTSAAQFF
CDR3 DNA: TGTGCCAGCAGCTTAAGGGGCGGGACTAGCGCGGCACAGTTCTTC

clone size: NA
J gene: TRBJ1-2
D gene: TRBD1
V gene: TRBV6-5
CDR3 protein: CASSRTGTGDSYTF
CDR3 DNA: TGTGCCAGCAGTAGGACAGGGACCGGGGATAGCTACACCTTC

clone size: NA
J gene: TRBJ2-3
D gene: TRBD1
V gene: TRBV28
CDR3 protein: CANIPIDRGERDYTDTQYF
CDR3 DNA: TGTGCCAACATCCCGATAGACAGGGGGGAAAGGGACTACACAGATACGCAGTATTTT

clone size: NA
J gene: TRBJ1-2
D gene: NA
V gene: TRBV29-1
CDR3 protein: CSVEGQGPYGYTF
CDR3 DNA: TGCAGCGTTGAAGGGCAGGGCCCCTATGGCTACACCTTC

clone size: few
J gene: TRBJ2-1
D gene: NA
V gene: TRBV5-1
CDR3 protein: CASSQQGGNEQFF
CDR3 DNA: TGCGCCAGCAGCCAACAGGGGGGGAATGAGCAGTTCTTC

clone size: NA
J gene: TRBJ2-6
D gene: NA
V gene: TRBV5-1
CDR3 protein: CASSLEGFSGANVLTF
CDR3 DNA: TGCGCCAGCAGCTTGGAGGGGTTCTCTGGGGCCAACGTCCTGACTTTC

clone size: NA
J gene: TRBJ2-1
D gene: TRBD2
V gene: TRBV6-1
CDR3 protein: CASSEELAGGFGNEQFF
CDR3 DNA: TGTGCCAGCAGTGAAGAACTAGCGGGAGGTTTCGGCAATGAGCAGTTCTTC

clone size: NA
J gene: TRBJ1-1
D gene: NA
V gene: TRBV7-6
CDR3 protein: CASRPGAVGNTEAFF
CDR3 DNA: TGTGCCAGCAGACCAGGGGCTGTGGGGAACACTGAAGCTTTCTTT

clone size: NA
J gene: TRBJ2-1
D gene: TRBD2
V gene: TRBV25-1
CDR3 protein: CASTGTSGRGEQFF
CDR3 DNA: TGTGCCAGCACCGGGACTAGCGGGAGAGGTGAGCAGTTCTTC

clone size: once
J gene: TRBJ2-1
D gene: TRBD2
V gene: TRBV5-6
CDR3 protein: CASSPLRTSGTSFF
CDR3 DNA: TGTGCCAGCAGCCCCCTGCGCACTAGCGGGACGTCATTCTTC

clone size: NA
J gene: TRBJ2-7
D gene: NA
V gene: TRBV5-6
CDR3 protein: CASRSWTPPHEQYF
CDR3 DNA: TGTGCCAGCAGATCGTGGACACCACCCCACGAGCAGTACTTC

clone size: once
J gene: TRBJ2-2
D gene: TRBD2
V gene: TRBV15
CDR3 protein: CATSRELAGGGGELFF
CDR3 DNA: TGTGCCACCAGCAGAGAACTAGCGGGAGGTGGCGGGGAGCTGTTTTTT

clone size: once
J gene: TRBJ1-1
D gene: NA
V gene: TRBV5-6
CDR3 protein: CASSLGPRGGGAEAFF
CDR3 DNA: TGTGCCAGCAGCTTGGGACCACGGGGGGGAGGCGCTGAAGCTTTCTTT

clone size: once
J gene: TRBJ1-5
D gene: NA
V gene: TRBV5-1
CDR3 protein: CASSPGGGAGNQPQHF
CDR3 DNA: TGCGCCAGCAGCCCGGGCGGGGGGGCAGGCAATCAGCCCCAGCATTTT

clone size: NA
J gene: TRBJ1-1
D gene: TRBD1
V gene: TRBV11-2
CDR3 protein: CASSPAGQGHIDTEAFF
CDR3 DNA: TGTGCCAGCAGTCCGGCGGGACAGGGACATATCGACACTGAAGCTTTCTTT

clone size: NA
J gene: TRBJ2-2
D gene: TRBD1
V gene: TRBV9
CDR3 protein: CASSQDRVFTGELFF
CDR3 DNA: TGTGCCAGCAGCCAGGACAGGGTTTTCACCGGGGAGCTGTTTTTT

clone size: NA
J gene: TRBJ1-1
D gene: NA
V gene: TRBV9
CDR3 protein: CASSQDAGRVTEAFF
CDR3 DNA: TGTGCCAGCAGCCAAGATGCGGGGCGGGTAACTGAAGCTTTCTTT

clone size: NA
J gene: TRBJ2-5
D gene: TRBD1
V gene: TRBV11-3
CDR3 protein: CASSSAGTGIGTQYF
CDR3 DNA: TGTGCCAGCAGCTCGGCCGGGACAGGGATCGGGACCCAGTACTTC

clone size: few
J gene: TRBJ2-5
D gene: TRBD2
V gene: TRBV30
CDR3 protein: CAWRRLAGIQETQYF
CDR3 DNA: TGTGCCTGGAGGAGACTAGCGGGTATCCAAGAGACCCAGTACTTC

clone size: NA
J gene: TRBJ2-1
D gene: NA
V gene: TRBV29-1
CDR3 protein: CSAKGVIVNNEQFF
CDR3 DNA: TGCAGCGCCAAGGGGGTAATCGTGAACAATGAGCAGTTCTTC

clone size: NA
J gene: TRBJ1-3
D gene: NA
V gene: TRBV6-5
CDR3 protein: CASSQGSQYTIYF
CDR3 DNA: TGTGCCAGCAGTCAGGGATCGCAGTACACCATATATTTT

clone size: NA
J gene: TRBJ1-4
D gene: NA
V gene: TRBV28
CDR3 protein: CASQPGSNEKLFF
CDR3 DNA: TGTGCCAGCCAACCCGGGAGTAATGAAAAACTGTTTTTT

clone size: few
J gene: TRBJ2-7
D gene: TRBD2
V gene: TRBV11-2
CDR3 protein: CASRGLAGGLEQYF
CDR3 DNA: TGTGCCAGCAGAGGGCTAGCGGGAGGCTTGGAGCAGTACTTC

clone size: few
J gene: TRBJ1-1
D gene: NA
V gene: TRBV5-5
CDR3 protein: CASSLYGTEAFF
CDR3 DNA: TGTGCCAGCAGCTTGTACGGGACTGAAGCTTTCTTT

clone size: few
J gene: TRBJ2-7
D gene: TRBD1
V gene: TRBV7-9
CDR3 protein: CASSSDSTGGPYEQYF
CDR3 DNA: TGTGCCAGCAGCTCCGATTCGACAGGGGGACCTTACGAGCAGTACTTC

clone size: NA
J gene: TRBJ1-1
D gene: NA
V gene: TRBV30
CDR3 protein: CAWSPGNTEAFF
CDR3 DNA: TGTGCCTGGAGTCCAGGGAACACTGAAGCTTTCTTT

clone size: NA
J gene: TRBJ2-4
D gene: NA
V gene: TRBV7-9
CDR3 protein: CASSSVGLAVAKNIQYF
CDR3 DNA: TGTGCCAGCAGCTCCGTCGGCTTAGCCGTAGCCAAAAACATTCAGTACTTC

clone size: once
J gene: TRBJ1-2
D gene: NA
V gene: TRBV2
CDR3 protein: CASLGGALGYTF
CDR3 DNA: TGTGCCAGCCTAGGGGGGGCCCTCGGCTACACCTTC

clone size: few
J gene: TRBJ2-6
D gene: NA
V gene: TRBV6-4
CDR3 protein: CAGTCTRGSGANVLTF
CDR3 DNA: TGTGCCGGAACGTGCACTCGGGGTTCTGGGGCCAACGTCCTGACTTTC

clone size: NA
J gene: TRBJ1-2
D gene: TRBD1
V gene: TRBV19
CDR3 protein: CASSLRDRADYGYTF
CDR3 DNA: TGTGCCAGTAGTCTTCGGGACAGGGCCGACTATGGCTACACCTTC

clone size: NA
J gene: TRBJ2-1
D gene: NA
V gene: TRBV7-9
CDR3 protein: CASSFKNRIGNEQFF
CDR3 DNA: TGTGCCAGCAGCTTTAAAAACAGAATCGGCAATGAGCAGTTCTTC

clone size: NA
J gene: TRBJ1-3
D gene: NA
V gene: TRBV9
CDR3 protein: CASSPQVPSGNTIYF
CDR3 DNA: TGTGCCAGCAGTCCCCAGGTCCCCTCTGGAAACACCATATATTTT

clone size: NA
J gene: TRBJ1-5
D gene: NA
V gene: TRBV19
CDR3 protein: CASSMMGADQPQHF
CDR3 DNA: TGTGCCAGTAGTATGATGGGGGCCGATCAGCCCCAGCATTTT

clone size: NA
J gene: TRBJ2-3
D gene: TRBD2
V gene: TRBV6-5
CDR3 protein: CASSRNSGVSDTQYF
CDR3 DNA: TGTGCCAGCAGCCGCAATAGCGGGGTTTCAGATACGCAGTATTTT

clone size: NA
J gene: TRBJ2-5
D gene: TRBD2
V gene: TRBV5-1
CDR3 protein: CASSLNGLAGGGEETQYF
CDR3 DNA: TGCGCCAGCAGCTTAAACGGACTAGCGGGAGGAGGCGAAGAGACCCAGTACTTC

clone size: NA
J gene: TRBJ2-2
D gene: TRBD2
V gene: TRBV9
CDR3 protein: CASSASGTTITGELFF
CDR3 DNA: TGTGCCAGCAGCGCCTCCGGGACTACTATTACCGGGGAGCTGTTTTTT

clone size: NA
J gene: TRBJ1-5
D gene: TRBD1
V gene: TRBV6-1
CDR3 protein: CASSGGTDSNQPQHF
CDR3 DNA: TGTGCCAGCAGTGGCGGGACAGATAGCAATCAGCCCCAGCATTTT